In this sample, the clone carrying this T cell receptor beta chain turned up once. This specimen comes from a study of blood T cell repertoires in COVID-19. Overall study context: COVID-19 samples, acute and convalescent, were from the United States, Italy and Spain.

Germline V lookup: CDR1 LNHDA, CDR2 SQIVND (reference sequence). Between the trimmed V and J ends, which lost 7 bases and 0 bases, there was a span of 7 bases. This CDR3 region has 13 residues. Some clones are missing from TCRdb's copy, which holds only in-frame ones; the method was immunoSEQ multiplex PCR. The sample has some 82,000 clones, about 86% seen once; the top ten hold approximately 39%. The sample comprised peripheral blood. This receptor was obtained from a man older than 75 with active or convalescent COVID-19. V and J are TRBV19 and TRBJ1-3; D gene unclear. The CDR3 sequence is CASTFVSGNTIYF. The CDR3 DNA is TGTGCCAGTACCTTCGTCTCTGGAAACACCATATATTTT. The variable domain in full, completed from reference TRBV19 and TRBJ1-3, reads DGGITQSPKYLFRKEGQNVTLSCEQNLNHDAMYWYRQDPGQGLRLIYYSQIVNDFQKGDIAEGYSVSREKKESFPLTVTSAQKNPTAFYLCASTFVSGNTIYFGEGSWLTVV.